A selection of T cell receptor beta chains follows, all from one sample in a study of cytomegalovirus exposure and HLA in healthy donors. Assay: immunoSEQ multiplex PCR; the TCRdb copy retains only in-frame clones and omits some. The sample contains around 160,000 clones, 68% of which appear only once. The sequencing input was PBMCs. All receptors come from a man aged 45-60 years in good health and CMV-seronegative. CDR3s include the opening cysteine and the closing phenylalanine or tryptophan. A D gene is named only where the DNA matches it firmly. Only some rows state a clone size, as once, few, many or a class for expanded clones.

v_gene,abundance,j_gene,d_gene,CDR3aa,CDR3nt
TRBV5-6,few,TRBJ1-2,NA,CASSLGQKIYGYTF,TGTGCCAGCAGCTTGGGACAGAAAATCTATGGCTACACCTTC
TRBV25-1,NA,TRBJ2-3,TRBD1,CASKFLLRGQGTDTQYF,TGTGCCAGCAAGTTTCTCTTGAGGGGGCAGGGGACAGATACGCAGTATTTT
TRBV5-8,few,TRBJ2-7,TRBD1,CASSGGQGEAEQYF,TGTGCCAGCAGCGGGGGACAGGGAGAGGCCGAGCAGTACTTC
TRBV18,NA,TRBJ1-6,NA,CASSPPAGNNSPLHF,TGTGCCAGCTCACCACCGGCAGGGAATAATTCACCCCTCCACTTT
TRBV2,NA,TRBJ1-5,TRBD1,CASSARQGGNQPQHF,TGTGCCAGCAGTGCTCGACAGGGTGGCAATCAGCCCCAGCATTTT
TRBV9,NA,TRBJ1-1,NA,CASSVGGRDIAEAFF,TGTGCCAGCAGCGTAGGGGGGAGGGACATAGCTGAAGCTTTCTTT
TRBV6-5,NA,TRBJ1-1,NA,CASSYSGSGKGAEAFF,TGTGCCAGCAGTTACTCCGGGTCCGGAAAGGGAGCTGAAGCTTTCTTT
TRBV6-5,NA,TRBJ1-6,NA,CASSLAGESNSPLHF,TGTGCCAGCAGTTTAGCAGGGGAGAGTAATTCACCCCTCCACTTT
TRBV27,NA,TRBJ1-6,NA,CASSLSVSSYNSPLHF,TGTGCCAGCAGTTTATCGGTCAGCTCCTATAATTCACCCCTCCACTTT
TRBV9,NA,TRBJ1-2,NA,CASSGAGSYGYTF,TGTGCCAGCAGCGGCGCGGGCAGTTATGGCTACACCTTC
TRBV7-2,NA,TRBJ2-1,TRBD2,CASSLGTSGGPNEQFF,TGTGCCAGCAGCTTAGGCACTAGCGGGGGGCCCAATGAGCAGTTCTTC
TRBV4-3,few,TRBJ1-1,TRBD1,CASSLRPQGLNTEAFF,TGCGCCAGCAGCCTTAGACCACAGGGGCTGAACACTGAAGCTTTCTTT
TRBV6-9,NA,TRBJ2-2,NA,CASTYAGPRTGELFF,TGTGCCAGCACCTACGCGGGGCCGCGGACCGGGGAGCTGTTTTTT
TRBV11-2,NA,TRBJ1-4,TRBD1,CASSYYQGATNEKLFF,TGTGCCAGCAGCTATTACCAGGGGGCAACTAATGAAAAACTGTTTTTT
TRBV5-1,NA,TRBJ2-7,TRBD1,CASSSGQGAYEQYF,TGCGCCAGCAGCTCCGGACAGGGGGCCTACGAGCAGTACTTC
TRBV11-3,NA,TRBJ2-2,NA,CASSLARGRSSTGELFF,TGTGCCAGCAGCTTAGCCCGTGGGAGAAGTAGCACCGGGGAGCTGTTTTTT
TRBV5-1,few,TRBJ2-5,TRBD2,CASSFRLAGGPGETQYF,TGCGCCAGCAGCTTCCGACTAGCGGGGGGGCCAGGGGAGACCCAGTACTTC
TRBV19,NA,TRBJ2-1,TRBD1,CASSIDQGQGKENEQFF,TGTGCCAGTAGTATAGACCAGGGACAGGGGAAGGAAAATGAGCAGTTCTTC
TRBV18,NA,TRBJ2-2,NA,CASSPQLSGTGELFF,TGTGCCAGCTCACCTCAGCTCAGCGGGACCGGGGAGCTGTTTTTT
TRBV19,NA,TRBJ2-5,NA,CASSRRGGLETQYF,TGTGCCAGTAGTAGAAGGGGAGGCCTTGAGACCCAGTACTTC
TRBV5-4,NA,TRBJ1-6,NA,CASSLQGQVRNSPLHF,TGTGCCAGCAGCTTGCAGGGGCAAGTGAGAAATTCACCCCTCCACTTT
TRBV6-5,NA,TRBJ1-6,NA,CASTPHRANSPLHF,TGTGCCAGCACCCCCCACAGGGCTAATTCACCCCTCCACTTT
TRBV4-3,NA,TRBJ2-6,TRBD1,CASSLDRAGANVLTF,TGCGCCAGCAGCCTGGACAGGGCCGGGGCCAACGTCCTGACTTTC
TRBV7-6,NA,TRBJ1-5,TRBD1,CASSLGETGLYQPQHF,TGTGCCAGCAGCTTAGGAGAGACAGGGCTTTATCAGCCCCAGCATTTT
TRBV7-2,NA,TRBJ1-6,NA,CASSLGPPPLHF,TGTGCCAGCAGCTTAGGGCCCCCACCCCTCCACTTT
TRBV18,few,TRBJ2-2,TRBD1,CASSPGTGNTGELFF,TGTGCCAGCTCACCCGGGACAGGGAACACCGGGGAGCTGTTTTTT
TRBV5-1,NA,TRBJ2-1,TRBD2,CASSSTSEPYNEQFF,TGCGCCAGCAGCTCGACTAGCGAACCCTACAATGAGCAGTTCTTC
TRBV11-2,few,TRBJ2-7,NA,CASSLEGDGQYF,TGTGCCAGCAGCTTAGAGGGAGACGGGCAGTACTTC
TRBV5-4,NA,TRBJ1-1,TRBD1,CASSIQGVGTEAFF,TGTGCCAGCAGCATACAGGGGGTTGGCACTGAAGCTTTCTTT
TRBV29-1,NA,TRBJ1-5,TRBD1,CSARDRGSQEQSAPAF,TGCAGCGCCCGGGACAGGGGCAGCCAGGAGCAATCAGCCCCAGCATTT